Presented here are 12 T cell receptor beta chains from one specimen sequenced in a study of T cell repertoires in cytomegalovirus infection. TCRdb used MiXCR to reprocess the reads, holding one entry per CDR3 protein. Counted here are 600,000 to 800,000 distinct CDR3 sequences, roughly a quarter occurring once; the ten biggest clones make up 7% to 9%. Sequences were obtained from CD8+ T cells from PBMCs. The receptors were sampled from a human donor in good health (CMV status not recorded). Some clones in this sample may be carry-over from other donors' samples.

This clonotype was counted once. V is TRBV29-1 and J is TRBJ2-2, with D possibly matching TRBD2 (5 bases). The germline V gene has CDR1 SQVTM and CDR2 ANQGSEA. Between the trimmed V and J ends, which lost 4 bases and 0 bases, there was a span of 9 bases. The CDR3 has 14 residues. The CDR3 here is CSVGGGANTGELFF. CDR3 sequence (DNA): TGCAGCGTTGGCGGAGGAGCGAACACCGGGGAGCTGTTTTTT.

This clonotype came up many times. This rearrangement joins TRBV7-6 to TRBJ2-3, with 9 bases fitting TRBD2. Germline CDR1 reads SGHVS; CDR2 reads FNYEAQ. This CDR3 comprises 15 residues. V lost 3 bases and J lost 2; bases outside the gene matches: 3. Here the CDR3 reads CASSFGGGVTDTQYF. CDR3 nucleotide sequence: TGTGCCAGCAGCTTCGGCGGGGGGGTCACAGATACGCAGTATTTT.

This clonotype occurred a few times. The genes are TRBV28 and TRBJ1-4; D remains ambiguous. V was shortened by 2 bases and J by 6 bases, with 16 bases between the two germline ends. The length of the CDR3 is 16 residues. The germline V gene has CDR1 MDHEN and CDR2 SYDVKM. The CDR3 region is CASSLKPSSRDEKLFF. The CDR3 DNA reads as TGTGCCAGCAGTTTAAAGCCCTCTAGTAGAGATGAAAAACTGTTTTTT.

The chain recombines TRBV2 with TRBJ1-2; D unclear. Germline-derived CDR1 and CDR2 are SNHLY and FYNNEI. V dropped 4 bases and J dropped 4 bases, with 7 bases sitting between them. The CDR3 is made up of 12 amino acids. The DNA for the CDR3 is TGTGCCAGCAGTGCCAACACCTATGGCTACACCTTC. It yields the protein CASSANTYGYTF.

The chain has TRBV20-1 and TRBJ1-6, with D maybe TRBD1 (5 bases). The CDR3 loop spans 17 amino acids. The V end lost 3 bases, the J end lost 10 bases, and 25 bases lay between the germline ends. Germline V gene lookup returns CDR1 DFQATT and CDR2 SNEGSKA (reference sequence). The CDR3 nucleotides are TGCAGTGCTAGGGACCAATTCGGGCAGGGTACAAGATCACCCCTCCACTTT. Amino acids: CSARDQFGQGTRSPLHF.

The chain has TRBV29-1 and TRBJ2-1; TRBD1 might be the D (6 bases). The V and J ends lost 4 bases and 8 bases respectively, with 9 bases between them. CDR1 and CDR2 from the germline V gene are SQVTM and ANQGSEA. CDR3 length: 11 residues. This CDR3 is CSVAGAYEQFF. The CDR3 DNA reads TGCAGCGTTGCAGGGGCCTATGAGCAGTTCTTC.

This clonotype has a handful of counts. The CDR3 here is CASIERVSSYNEQFF. The CDR3 nucleotides are TGTGCCAGCATTGAGCGGGTCAGCTCCTACAATGAGCAGTTCTTC. The rearrangement links TRBV2 to TRBJ2-1, with a possible D match to TRBD2 (6 bases). Deletions cut 7 bases from V and 0 bases from J, with 13 bases between. CDR3 length: 15 amino acids. Per the germline V gene, CDR1 is SNHLY and CDR2 is FYNNEI. The whole variable domain, remainder taken from reference TRBV2 and TRBJ2-1, is EPEVTQTPSHQVTQMGQEVILRCVPISNHLYFYWYRQILGQKVEFLVSFYNNEISEKSEIFDDQFSVERPDGSNFTLKIRSTKLEDSAMYFCASIERVSSYNEQFFGPGTRLTVL.

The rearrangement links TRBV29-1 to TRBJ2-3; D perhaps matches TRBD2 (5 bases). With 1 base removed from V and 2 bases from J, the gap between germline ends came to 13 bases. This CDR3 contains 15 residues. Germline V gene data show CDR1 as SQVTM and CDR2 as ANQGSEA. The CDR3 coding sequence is TGCAGCGTTGAAGCGGAGGAGATCCTCACAGATACGCAGTATTTT. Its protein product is CSVEAEEILTDTQYF.

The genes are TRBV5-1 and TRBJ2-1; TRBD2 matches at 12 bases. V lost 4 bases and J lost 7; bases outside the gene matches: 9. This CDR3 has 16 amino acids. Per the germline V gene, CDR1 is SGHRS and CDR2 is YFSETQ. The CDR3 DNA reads TGCGCCAGCAGCCCCCTCAGACTAGCGGGGGAGAATGAGCAGTTCTTC. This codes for CASSPLRLAGENEQFF.

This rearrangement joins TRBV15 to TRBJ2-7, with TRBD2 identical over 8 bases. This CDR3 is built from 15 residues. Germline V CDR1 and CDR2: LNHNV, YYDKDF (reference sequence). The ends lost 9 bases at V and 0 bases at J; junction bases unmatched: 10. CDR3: CATAAGGPSSYEQYF. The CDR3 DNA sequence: TGTGCCACGGCGGCGGGGGGCCCTAGCTCCTACGAGCAGTACTTC. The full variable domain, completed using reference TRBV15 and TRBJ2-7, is DAMVIQNPRYQVTQFGKPVTLSCSQTLNHNVMYWYQQKSSQAPKLLFHYYDKDFNNEADTPDNFQSRRPNTSFCFLDIRSPGLGDTAMYLCATAAGGPSSYEQYFGPGTRLTVT.

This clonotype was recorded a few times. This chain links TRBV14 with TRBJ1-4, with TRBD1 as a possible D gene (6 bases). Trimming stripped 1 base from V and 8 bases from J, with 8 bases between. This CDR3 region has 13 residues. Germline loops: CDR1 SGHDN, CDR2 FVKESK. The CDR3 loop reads CASSQVGQEKLFF. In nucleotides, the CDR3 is TGTGCCAGCAGCCAAGTCGGACAGGAAAAACTGTTTTTT.

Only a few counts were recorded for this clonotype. CDR3 loop: CSVGVGPYEQYF. CDR3 nucleotides: TGCAGCGTTGGAGTTGGGCCCTACGAGCAGTACTTC. The genes are TRBV29-1 and TRBJ2-7, with D unresolved. The CDR3 loop spans 12 amino acids. Germline V gene lookup returns CDR1 SQVTM and CDR2 ANQGSEA. Between the trimmed V and J ends, which lost 4 bases and 2 bases, there was a span of 9 bases.